These 8 T cell receptor beta chains were sequenced from one sample in a study of graft-versus-host responses after intestinal transplantation. Sequenced by immunoSEQ multiplex PCR; TCRdb stores in-frame clones only, minus some. The repertoire holds roughly 73,000 clones, roughly 91% seen once, with more than 7% in the top ten. For these TCRs, the target antigens are not known. This material consisted of unstimulated CD8+ T cells sorted from spleen or lymph node cells, taken before transplant. These receptors were collected from a human donor who was the organ donor for an intestinal transplant.

The V and J genes are TRBV7-8 and TRBJ2-6, with 8 bases that match TRBD1. Trimming removed 1 base from V and 2 bases from J; junction bases left unmatched: 7. The CDR3 length is 18 residues. Germline lookup yields CDR1 SGHVS and CDR2 FQNEAQ. The CDR3: CASSLEVQGAAGANVLTF. For the CDR3, the DNA is TGTGCCAGCAGCTTAGAAGTTCAGGGGGCGGCTGGGGCCAACGTCCTGACTTTC.

There are a few counts of this clone. The chain joins TRBV7-6 to TRBJ1-3, with D unclear. This CDR3 has 14 amino acids. Germline-derived CDR1 and CDR2 are SGHVS and FNYEAQ. CDR3 sequence: CPTGSLCRRNTIYF. The DNA of the CDR3 is TGTCCGACGGGCAGCCTATGTCGTCGAAACACCATATATTTT.

The chain links TRBV18 to TRBJ1-2, with 7 bases that match TRBD1. Looked up from germline, CDR1 is KGHSH and CDR2 is LQKENI. This CDR3 has 14 residues. With 3 bases clipped from V and 7 bases from J, the junction kept 8 bases outside the gene matches. The CDR3 reads CASSPRDRESGYTF. Here the CDR3 DNA reads TGTGCCAGCTCACCCCGAGACAGGGAGTCTGGCTACACCTTC.

This chain uses TRBV6-1 with TRBJ1-1; 7 bases align to TRBD1. Trimming cost V 1 base and J 5 bases; bases outside gene matches: 10. The CDR3 is 16 amino acids. From germline, CDR1 is MNHNS and CDR2 SASEGT. CDR3 bases: TGTGCCAGCAGTGAAGACCCGACAGGGATAGGTACTGAAGCTTTCTTT. Protein sequence: CASSEDPTGIGTEAFF.

The chain uses TRBV7-9 and TRBJ2-5, with a tentative D call TRBD1 (5 bases). The CDR3 extends over 13 amino acids. Trimming shortened V by 5 bases and J by 5 bases, and 12 bases separated the two germline ends. CDR1 is SEHNR, CDR2 FQNEAQ, per germline (reference sequence). The CDR3: CASSPKGMETQYF. CDR3 DNA sequence: TGTGCCAGCAGCCCAAAGGGGATGGAGACCCAGTACTTC.

The V and J genes are TRBV18 and TRBJ2-4; 7 bases fit TRBD2. The J segment lost 0 bases and the V segment lost 0 bases, leaving 2 bases of the junction unmatched. Germline CDR1 and CDR2: KGHSH and LQKENI. The CDR3 has 16 residues. The CDR3 sequence: CASSPPGGLAKNIQYF. For the CDR3, the DNA is TGTGCCAGCTCACCACCGGGAGGGCTAGCCAAAAACATTCAGTACTTC.

This clone turned up a few times. The chain uses TRBV6-5 and TRBJ2-2, with D possibly being TRBD1 or TRBD2 (6 bases each). Germline CDR1 MNHEY, CDR2 SVGAGI. The V gene lost 5 bases and the J gene lost 5 bases, with 12 bases spanning the gap. The CDR3 extends over 14 amino acids. CDR3 loop: CASSPRGPTGELFF. The CDR3 DNA sequence: TGTGCCAGCAGTCCCCGGGGGCCAACCGGGGAGCTGTTTTTT.

This clone is a singleton in its sample. This chain connects TRBV6-4 to TRBJ1-3, with D possibly matching TRBD1 (5 bases). V was pared by 0 bases and J by 4 bases, with 13 bases between. The CDR3 has 16 amino acids. CDR1 MRHNA and CDR2 SNTAGT come from the germline V gene. This chain's CDR3 is CASSDSKAGFGNTIYF. In DNA, the CDR3 is TGTGCCAGCAGTGACTCGAAGGCAGGGTTCGGAAACACCATATATTTT.